What follows are 5 T cell receptor beta chains derived from one specimen sequenced in a study of blood T cell repertoires in COVID-19. TCRdb's copy holds only in-frame clones and misses some; the assay was immunoSEQ multiplex PCR. The data contain a few hundred thousand clones, around nine tenths of them singletons. Source material: peripheral blood. The receptor source for this set is a man in his forties or fifties with active or convalescent COVID-19.

This clone was counted once. Additional DNA sequences in this sample encode the identical CDR3. The chain couples TRBV5-1 to TRBJ1-1; 11 bases are a match to TRBD1. The CDR3 is made up of 14 amino acids. V gave up 4 bases and J gave up 5 bases; unmatched junction bases: 4. Germline CDR1 and CDR2: SGHRS and YFSETQ. DNA for the CDR3: TGCGCCAGCAGCCCAGGGACAGGGGGAACTGAAGCTTTCTTT. Translation gives CASSPGTGGTEAFF.

This clone has only one observation. V is TRBV20-1 and J is TRBJ2-3; 11 bases line up with TRBD2. The length of the CDR3 is 18 residues. Germline CDR1 is DFQATT and CDR2 is SNEGSKA (reference sequence). Trimming took 3 bases from V and 2 from J; bases not matched to a gene: 13. The CDR3 loop reads CSASLAGGARANTDTQYF. As DNA, the CDR3 is TGCAGTGCTAGTCTAGCGGGAGGCGCGAGGGCCAACACAGATACGCAGTATTTT.

The chain has TRBV19 and TRBJ2-5; 8 bases are a match to TRBD2. CDR1 is LNHDA, CDR2 SQIVND, per germline (reference sequence). This CDR3 is built from 14 residues. Losses at the gene ends were 4 bases for V and 5 bases for J; bases not matched to a gene: 6. CDR3 sequence reads: CASSTTGGGETQYF. The CDR3 nucleotides are TGTGCCAGTAGTACCACCGGCGGGGGGGAGACCCAGTACTTC. Complete variable domain (other parts from reference TRBV19 and TRBJ2-5): DGGITQSPKYLFRKEGQNVTLSCEQNLNHDAMYWYRQDPGQGLRLIYYSQIVNDFQKGDIAEGYSVSREKKESFPLTVTSAQKNPTAFYLCASSTTGGGETQYFGPGTRLLVL.

The V gene is TRBV7-9, the J gene TRBJ1-4; possible D gene TRBD1, 5 bases. In germline, CDR1 is SEHNR, CDR2 FQNEAQ (reference sequence). V was clipped by 1 base and J by 6 bases, with 12 bases between them. This CDR3 contains 15 residues. The DNA of the CDR3 is TGTGCCAGCAGCTTAGGGGGGGACCTGTATGAAAAACTGTTTTTT. It yields the protein CASSLGGDLYEKLFF.

V gene TRBV21-1 combines with J gene TRBJ1-2; no check of the table's D call, TRBD1, against the DNA was made. TRBV21-1 is marked as a pseudogene. The CDR3 has 17 residues. The CDR3 DNA follows: TGTGCCAGCAGCAAGCAGACAGGGAACCCCCTTAACTATGGCTACACCTTC. Encoded protein: CASSKQTGNPLNYGYTF.